This T cell receptor (beta chain) was sequenced during a study of cytomegalovirus exposure and HLA in healthy donors. PCR amplification relied on 60 Vbeta primers (plus 13 Jbeta primers). Assay used: immunoSEQ multiplex PCR; TCRdb lists only in-frame clones, some missing. This sample has roughly 100,000 clones, with 60% to 85% found just once. Trimming removed 0 bases from V and 3 bases from J, with 14 bases in between. This CDR3 contains 16 residues. Germline-derived CDR1 and CDR2 are MGHRA and YSYEKL. The rearrangement links TRBV4-1 to TRBJ1-2, with D hard to call. The TCR sequence derives from a woman aged 40 to 50 in good health and CMV-seropositive. Sequencing was performed on PBMCs. In nucleotides, the CDR3 is TGCGCCAGCAGCCAAGATCTGGAGGGAACCGACTATGGCTACACCTTC. Translated, it gives CASSQDLEGTDYGYTF.